Following are 11 T cell receptor beta chains from one sample sequenced in a study of cytomegalovirus exposure and HLA in healthy donors. Clones were sequenced by immunoSEQ multiplex PCR, and TCRdb holds only the in-frame ones, with some missing. The sample shows about 97,000 clones, about 95% of them seen only once. Sequences were obtained from PBMCs. The origin of the receptors is a woman under 30 in good health and CMV-seronegative.

The V call is TRBV7-2, the J call TRBJ1-2; the D gene is possibly TRBD1 (6 bases). Germline lookup yields CDR1 SGHTA and CDR2 FQGNSA. Trimming shortened V by 1 base and J by 8 bases, and 11 bases separated the two germline ends. The length of the CDR3 is 13 residues. CDR3 protein: CASSLDRARGYTF. Written as DNA, the CDR3 is TGTGCCAGCAGCTTAGACAGGGCGAGGGGCTACACCTTC.

This chain joins TRBV4-3 and TRBJ1-2; D gene unclear. The CDR3 consists of 15 residues. V lost 1 base and J lost 6, with 15 bases in between. In germline, CDR1 is LGHNA, CDR2 YSLEER. The CDR3 DNA sequence: TGCGCCAGCAGCCAAGGTTACAGTACAGTGGATGGCTACACCTTC. This codes for CASSQGYSTVDGYTF.

V gene TRBV11-2 combines with J gene TRBJ2-3; D is undetermined. Germline V gene data show CDR1 as SGHAT and CDR2 as FQNNGV. The CDR3 loop spans 13 amino acids. V was cut by 2 bases and J by 1 base, with 4 bases left in between. The chain's CDR3 is CASSLSRTDTQYF. CDR3 sequence (DNA): TGTGCCAGCAGCTTATCTCGCACAGATACGCAGTATTTT.

This sequence joins TRBV7-9 and TRBJ2-5; maybe TRBD2 (5 bases). The CDR3 consists of 14 residues. The V gene lost 5 bases and the J gene lost 1 base, with 11 bases spanning the gap. CDR1 and CDR2 (germline): SEHNR, FQNEAQ (reference sequence). CDR3 bases: TGTGCCAGCAGCGTCAGCGGTCGCCAAGAGACCCAGTACTTC. It encodes CASSVSGRQETQYF.

The chain is built from TRBV10-3 and TRBJ2-7, with 14 bases aligning to TRBD2. The CDR3 spans 13 residues. V shed 11 bases and J 6 bases; nucleotides not matched to a gene: 6. Germline assignment: CDR1 ENHRY and CDR2 SYGVKD. CDR3 bases: TGTGCCGCGGGACTAGCGGGAGAAGTCGAGCAGTACTTC. Its translation is CAAGLAGEVEQYF.

This CDR3 is CASSRTRQDSYNEQFF. The CDR3 DNA follows: TGTGCCAGCAGCCGAACACGGCAGGACTCCTACAATGAGCAGTTCTTC. The gene calls are TRBV2 and TRBJ2-1; D unclear. Germline-derived CDR1 and CDR2 are SNHLY and FYNNEI. Trimming took off 6 bases at V and 0 bases at J, with 15 bases between the two ends. CDR3 size: 16 residues.

V is TRBV5-4 and J is TRBJ2-3; the D is unclear. V shed 2 bases and J shed 1 base, with 8 bases lying between them. Germline CDR1 and CDR2: SGHNT and YYREEE (reference sequence). The CDR3 extends over 14 amino acids. CDR3 in amino acids: CASSLRQGTDTQYF. The DNA of the CDR3 is TGTGCCAGCAGCTTACGGCAGGGCACAGATACGCAGTATTTT.

V usage is TRBV9 and J usage is TRBJ1-1, with D tentatively TRBD1 (5 bases). With 5 bases removed from V and 6 bases from J, the gap between germline ends came to 11 bases. The CDR3 extends over 12 amino acids. Germline CDR1 SGDLS, CDR2 YYNGEE. CDR3 region: CASRGAGPEAFF. CDR3 in DNA: TGTGCCAGCAGAGGGGCAGGCCCTGAAGCTTTCTTT.

The chain joins TRBV5-1 to TRBJ1-1; D might be TRBD1 (5 bases). Trimming pared 1 base from V and 3 bases from J, leaving 7 bases between. Germline CDR1 is SGHRS and CDR2 is YFSETQ. There are 13 residues in the CDR3. CDR3: CASSLQGDTEAFF. The CDR3 bases are TGCGCCAGCAGCTTGCAGGGCGACACTGAAGCTTTCTTT.

The chain couples TRBV5-1 to TRBJ2-2; 12 nucleotides align to TRBD2. The CDR3 consists of 18 residues. J was trimmed by 5 bases and V by 6 bases; bases with no gene match: 14. From germline, CDR1 is SGHRS and CDR2 YFSETQ. The CDR3 DNA reads as TGCGCCAGCACACCCCTAGCGGGGGGGCCCTCGGGAACCGGGGAGCTGTTTTTT. This translates into CASTPLAGGPSGTGELFF.

The chain combines TRBV28 with TRBJ2-1; TRBD2 matches 12 bases. CDR3 length: 18 amino acids. Germline-derived CDR1 and CDR2 are MDHEN and SYDVKM. V dropped 3 bases and J dropped 5; count of bases not matched to a gene: 11. The CDR3 region has the DNA TGTGCCAGCAGTTTTCCCGCCCGACTAGCGGGAGTTCACAATGAGCAGTTCTTC. Its translation is CASSFPARLAGVHNEQFF.